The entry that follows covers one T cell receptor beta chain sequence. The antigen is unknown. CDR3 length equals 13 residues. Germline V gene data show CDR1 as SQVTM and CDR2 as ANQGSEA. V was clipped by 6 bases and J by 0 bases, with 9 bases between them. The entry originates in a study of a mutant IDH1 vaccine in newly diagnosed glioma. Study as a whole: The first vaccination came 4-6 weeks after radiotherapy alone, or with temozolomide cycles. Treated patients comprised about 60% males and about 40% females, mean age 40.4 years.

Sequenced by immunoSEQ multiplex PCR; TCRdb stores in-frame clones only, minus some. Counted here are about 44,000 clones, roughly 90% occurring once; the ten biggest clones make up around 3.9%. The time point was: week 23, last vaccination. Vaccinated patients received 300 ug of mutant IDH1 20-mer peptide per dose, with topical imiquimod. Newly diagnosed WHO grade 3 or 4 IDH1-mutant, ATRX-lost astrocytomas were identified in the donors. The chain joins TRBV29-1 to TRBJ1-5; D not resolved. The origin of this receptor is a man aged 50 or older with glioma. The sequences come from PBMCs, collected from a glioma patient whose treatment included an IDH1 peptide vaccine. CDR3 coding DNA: TGCAGCGTACGGACTGATAGCAATCAGCCCCAGCATTTT. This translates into CSVRTDSNQPQHF. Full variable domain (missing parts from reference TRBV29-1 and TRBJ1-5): SAVISQKPSRDICQRGTSLTIQCQVDSQVTMMFWYRQQPGQSLTLIATANQGSEATYESGFVIDKFPISRPNLTFSTLTVSNMSPEDSSIYLCSVRTDSNQPQHFGDGTRLSIL.